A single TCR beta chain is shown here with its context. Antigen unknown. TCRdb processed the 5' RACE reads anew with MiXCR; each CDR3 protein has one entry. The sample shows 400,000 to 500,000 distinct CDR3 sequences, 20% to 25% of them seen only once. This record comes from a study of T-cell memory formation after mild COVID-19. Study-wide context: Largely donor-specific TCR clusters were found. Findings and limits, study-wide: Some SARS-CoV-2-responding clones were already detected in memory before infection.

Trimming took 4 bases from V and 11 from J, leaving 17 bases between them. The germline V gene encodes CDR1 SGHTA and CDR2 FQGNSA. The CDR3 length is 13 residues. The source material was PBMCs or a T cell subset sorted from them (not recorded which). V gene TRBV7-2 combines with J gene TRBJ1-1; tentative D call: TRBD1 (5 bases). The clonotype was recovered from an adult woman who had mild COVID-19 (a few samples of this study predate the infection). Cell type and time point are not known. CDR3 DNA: TGTGCCAGCAGCTACCCGGGACCACAGGACGCTTTCTTT. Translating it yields CASSYPGPQDAFF.